This T cell receptor beta chain was captured by sequencing in a study of blood T cell repertoires in COVID-19. Background on the study: Researchers got acute and convalescent COVID-19 samples from the United States, Italy and Spain.

TCRdb's table, derived via immunoSEQ multiplex PCR, lists solely in-frame clones and lacks some. The profile shows tens of thousands of clones, around 86% of them singletons. The CDR3 covers 14 residues. The germline CDR1 and CDR2 sequences are SGHRS and YFSETQ. V dropped 2 bases and J dropped 0 bases, with 9 bases sitting between them. The chain links TRBV5-1 to TRBJ2-7, with D perhaps matching TRBD1 (5 bases). Sequenced input: peripheral blood. The clonotype comes from a human donor in a cohort sampled during active COVID-19. The chain's CDR3 is CASSLQANSYEQYF. The CDR3 DNA reads TGCGCCAGCAGCTTACAGGCTAACTCCTACGAGCAGTACTTC.